These 5 T cell receptor beta chains share one sample of origin, sequenced in a study of T cells after posttransplantation cyclophosphamide. Using immunoSEQ multiplex PCR, the repertoire was profiled, and TCRdb retains in-frame clones only, with some absent. Among approximately 56,000 clones, roughly 92% were seen once, and the ten largest hold about 3%. Sequencing used PBMCs. Every receptor here comes from a woman in her 30s in good health and a related stem cell transplant donor.

The chain recombines TRBV9 with TRBJ2-5; the D gene is possibly TRBD1 (5 bases). The assigned J gene may be wrong: the sequence end matches TRBJ2-7 better. Germline-derived CDR1 and CDR2 are SGDLS and YYNGEE. The CDR3 is made up of 14 amino acids. CDR3 amino acids: CASSSQGRTYEQYF. The CDR3 DNA reads TGTGCCAGCAGCTCGCAGGGAAGGACCTACGAGCAGTACTTC.

The CDR3 nucleotides are TGTGCCAGCAGCTTCGGGGGACCAGATACGCAGTATTTT. This gives the protein CASSFGGPDTQYF. This chain connects TRBV7-9 to TRBJ2-3, with D tentatively TRBD2 (6 bases). The CDR3 contains 13 residues. Per the germline V gene, CDR1 is SEHNR and CDR2 is FQNEAQ (reference sequence). The germline V and J ends were trimmed by 3 bases and 4 bases, with 8 bases remaining between them.

The V gene is TRBV30, the J gene TRBJ2-3; 10 nucleotides agree with TRBD2. The CDR3 totals 14 residues. V lost 1 base, J lost 4 bases, and 2 bases stayed unmatched. Germline values: CDR1 GTSNPN, CDR2 SVGIG (reference sequence). CDR3 sequence: CAWSDSGGADTQYF. CDR3 coding DNA: TGTGCCTGGAGTGACAGCGGGGGGGCAGATACGCAGTATTTT.

V usage is TRBV10-2 and J usage is TRBJ1-5; TRBD1 matches 9 bases. V trimming: 6 bases; J trimming: 2 bases; junction bases outside the gene matches: 5. The germline gives CDR1 WSHSY, CDR2 SAAADI. The CDR3 extends over 15 amino acids. In DNA, the CDR3 is TGCGCCAGCAGCAGGACAGGGGATGGCAATCAGCCCCAGCATTTT. This translates into CASSRTGDGNQPQHF.

The gene calls are TRBV11-2 and TRBJ1-6, with a tentative D call TRBD1 (5 bases). Trimming pared 1 base from V and 7 bases from J, leaving 17 bases between. Per germline, CDR1 SGHAT and CDR2 FQNNGV. The CDR3 contains 17 residues. This CDR3 is CASSLAFNVGGNSPLHF. DNA of the CDR3: TGTGCCAGCAGCTTAGCCTTTAATGTCGGGGGGAATTCACCCCTCCACTTT.